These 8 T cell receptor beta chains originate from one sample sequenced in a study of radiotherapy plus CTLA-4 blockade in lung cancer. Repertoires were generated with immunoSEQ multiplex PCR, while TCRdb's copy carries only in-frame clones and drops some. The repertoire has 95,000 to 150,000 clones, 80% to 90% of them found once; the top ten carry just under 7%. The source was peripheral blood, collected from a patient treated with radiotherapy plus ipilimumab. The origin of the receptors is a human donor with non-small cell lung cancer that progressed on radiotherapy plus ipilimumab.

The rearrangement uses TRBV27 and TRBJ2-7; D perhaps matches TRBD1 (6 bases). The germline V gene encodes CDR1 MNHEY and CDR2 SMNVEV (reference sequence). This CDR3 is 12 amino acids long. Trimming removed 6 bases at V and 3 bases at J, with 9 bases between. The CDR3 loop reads CASRGQYYEQYF. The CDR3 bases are TGTGCCAGCAGAGGACAGTACTACGAGCAGTACTTC.

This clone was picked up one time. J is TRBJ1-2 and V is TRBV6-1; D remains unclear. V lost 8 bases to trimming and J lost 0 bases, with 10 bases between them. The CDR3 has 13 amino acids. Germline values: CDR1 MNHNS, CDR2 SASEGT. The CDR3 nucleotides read TGTGCCAGCCACCACGGAGCTAACTATGGCTACACCTTC. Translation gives CASHHGANYGYTF.

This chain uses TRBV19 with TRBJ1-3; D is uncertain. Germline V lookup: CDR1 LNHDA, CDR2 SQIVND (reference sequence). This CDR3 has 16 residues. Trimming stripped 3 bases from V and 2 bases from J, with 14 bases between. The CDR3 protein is CASSIGRISPGNTIYF. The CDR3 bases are TGTGCCAGTAGTATCGGCAGGATCTCACCTGGAAACACCATATATTTT.

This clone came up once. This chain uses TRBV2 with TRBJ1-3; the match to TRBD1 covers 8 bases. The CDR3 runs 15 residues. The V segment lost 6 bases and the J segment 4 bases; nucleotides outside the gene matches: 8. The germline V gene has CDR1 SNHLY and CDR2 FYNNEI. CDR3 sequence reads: CASSIRGLGGNTIYF. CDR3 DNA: TGTGCCAGCAGCATCAGGGGGCTAGGCGGAAACACCATATATTTT.

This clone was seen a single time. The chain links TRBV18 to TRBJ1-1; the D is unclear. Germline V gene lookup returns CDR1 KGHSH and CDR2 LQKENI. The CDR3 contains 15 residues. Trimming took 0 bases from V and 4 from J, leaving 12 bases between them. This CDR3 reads CASSPPGKLGTEAFF. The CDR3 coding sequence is TGTGCCAGCTCACCACCGGGCAAATTGGGCACTGAAGCTTTCTTT.

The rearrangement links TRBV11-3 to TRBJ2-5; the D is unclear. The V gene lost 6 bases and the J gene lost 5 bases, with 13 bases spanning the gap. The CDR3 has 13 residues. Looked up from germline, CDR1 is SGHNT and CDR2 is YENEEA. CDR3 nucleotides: TGTGCCAGCAGGCCGCCGCGGTTGGAGACCCAGTACTTC. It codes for CASRPPRLETQYF.

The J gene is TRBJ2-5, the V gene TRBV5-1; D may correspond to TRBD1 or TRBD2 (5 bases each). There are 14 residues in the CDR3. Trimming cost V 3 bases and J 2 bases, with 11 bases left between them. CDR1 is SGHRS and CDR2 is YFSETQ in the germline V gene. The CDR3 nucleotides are TGCGCCAGCAGCTGGGGTGAGGGGCAAGAGACCCAGTACTTC. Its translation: CASSWGEGQETQYF.

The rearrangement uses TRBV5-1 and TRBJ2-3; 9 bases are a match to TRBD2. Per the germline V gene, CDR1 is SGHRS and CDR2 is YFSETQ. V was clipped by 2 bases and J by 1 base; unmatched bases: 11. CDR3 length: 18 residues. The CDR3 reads CASSFRAGGPHGTDTQYF. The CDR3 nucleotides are TGCGCCAGCAGCTTCCGAGCGGGAGGTCCTCACGGCACAGATACGCAGTATTTT.